These 20 T cell receptor beta chains originate from one sample sequenced in a study of T-cell reconstitution after alpha-beta-depleted transplantation in children. A TCRbeta library incorporating unique molecular identifiers was prepared. TCRdb ran MiXCR on the PCR reads and lists one entry per CDR3 protein. Of 200,000 to 300,000 distinct CDR3 sequences in the sample, about 12% were seen once. The sample consisted of PBMCs from the stem cell graft donor, taken from the stem cell graft. The source of these receptors is a human donor who donated a stem cell graft to a child with acute lymphoblastic leukemia.

This clonotype was observed many times. The chain links TRBV7-2 to TRBJ1-5; no clear D gene. Trimming took off 5 bases at V and 9 bases at J, with 11 bases between the two ends. Germline CDR1 and CDR2: SGHTA and FQGNSA. This CDR3 is built from 12 residues. CDR3 loop: CASSRGMVPQHF. The CDR3 nucleotides are TGTGCCAGCAGCCGGGGAATGGTGCCCCAGCATTTT.

This clonotype was observed many times. The chain couples TRBV13 to TRBJ2-3, with 11 nucleotides matching TRBD1. The CDR3 runs 17 residues. CDR1 PRHDT and CDR2 FYEKMQ come from the germline V gene (reference sequence). The ends lost 2 bases at V and 4 bases at J; junction bases unmatched: 8. In DNA, the CDR3 is TGTGCCAGCAGCTTAAGGGTTGCGGGACAGGGGGCAGATACGCAGTATTTT. Translating it yields CASSLRVAGQGADTQYF.

This clonotype occurred many times. V gene TRBV7-9 combines with J gene TRBJ1-1, with D unresolved. Deletions cut 5 bases from V and 4 bases from J, with 5 bases between. This CDR3 has 11 amino acids. CDR1 SEHNR and CDR2 FQNEAQ come from the germline V gene (reference sequence). The CDR3 protein is CASSRLTEAFF. CDR3 nucleotides: TGTGCCAGCAGCCGACTCACTGAAGCTTTCTTT.

At least ten counts were recorded for this clonotype. The rearrangement uses TRBV7-9 and TRBJ2-7; D is unresolved. Germline V gene data show CDR1 as SEHNR and CDR2 as FQNEAQ (reference sequence). The CDR3 is 13 amino acids. V lost 1 base and J 5 bases, leaving 9 bases between the germline ends. The CDR3 DNA is TGTGCCAGCAGCTTAGATCCGGGCGACGAGCAGTACTTC. It yields the protein CASSLDPGDEQYF.

The sample holds many counts of this clonotype. CDR3 nucleotide sequence: TGTGCCAGCAGCCATGGGACAGCCTATGGCTACACCTTC. Its protein product is CASSHGTAYGYTF. The chain is built from TRBV7-2 and TRBJ1-2; 7 positions match TRBD1. J gave up 4 bases and V 5 bases, and 4 bases lay outside the gene matches. The CDR3 totals 13 residues. Germline V gene data show CDR1 as SGHTA and CDR2 as FQGNSA. The variable domain in full, completed from reference TRBV7-2 and TRBJ1-2, reads GAGVSQSPSNKVTEKGKDVELRCDPISGHTALYWYRQSLGQGLEFLIYFQGNSAPDKSGLPSDRFSAERTGGSVSTLTIQRTQQEDSAVYLCASSHGTAYGYTFGSGTRLTVV.

This clonotype was detected many times. V gene TRBV7-2 combines with J gene TRBJ2-3, with D hard to call. Per germline, CDR1 SGHTA and CDR2 FQGNSA. CDR3 length: 17 amino acids. Trimming removed 5 bases from V and 0 bases from J, with 18 bases in between. The CDR3 DNA follows: TGTGCCAGCAGCCTTCGAGGAGCCCCCCGTAGCACAGATACGCAGTATTTT. Amino acid sequence: CASSLRGAPRSTDTQYF.

This clonotype came up many times. CDR3 in amino acids: CASSLGGQGEETQYF. The DNA for the CDR3 is TGTGCCAGCAGCTTAGGGGGACAGGGGGAAGAGACCCAGTACTTC. This rearrangement joins TRBV7-2 to TRBJ2-5, with 11 bases matching TRBD1. V was clipped by 1 base and J by 3 bases; unmatched bases: 1. Germline CDR1 SGHTA, CDR2 FQGNSA. This CDR3 contains 15 residues.

This clonotype appeared many times. The chain employs TRBV5-5 and TRBJ2-3; D remains unclear. Between the trimmed V and J ends, which lost 4 bases and 5 bases, there was a span of 17 bases. Germline V gene lookup returns CDR1 SGHKS and CDR2 YYEKEE (reference sequence). The CDR3 totals 15 residues. The chain's CDR3 is CASSTLPTTGDTQYF. CDR3 DNA sequence: TGTGCCAGCAGCACCCTGCCCACCACCGGAGATACGCAGTATTTT.

This clonotype was counted many times. This rearrangement joins TRBV11-2 to TRBJ2-7, with TRBD1 matching over 9 bases. The CDR3 spans 15 residues. V shed 5 bases, J shed 4 bases, and the junction held 9 bases outside the gene matches. The germline CDR1 and CDR2 sequences are SGHAT and FQNNGV. CDR3 loop: CASSTSDRGVYEQYF. The DNA of the CDR3 is TGTGCCAGCAGCACCTCCGACAGGGGGGTTTACGAGCAGTACTTC.

This clonotype came up many times. The chain has TRBV5-1 and TRBJ2-7; TRBD1 matches at 7 bases. Per germline, CDR1 SGHRS and CDR2 YFSETQ. This CDR3 has 15 residues. The J segment lost 1 base and the V segment lost 0 bases, leaving 4 bases of the junction unmatched. CDR3 in amino acids: CASSLEQGNSYEQYF. Written as DNA, the CDR3 is TGCGCCAGCAGCTTGGAACAGGGGAATTCCTACGAGCAGTACTTC.

There are many counts of this clonotype. This chain uses TRBV27 with TRBJ2-3; D remains ambiguous. V was trimmed by 2 bases and J by 0 bases, leaving 9 bases between them. CDR1 and CDR2 from the germline V gene are MNHEY and SMNVEV (reference sequence). The CDR3 extends over 15 amino acids. The CDR3 loop reads CASSLTRTSTDTQYF. The CDR3, as DNA: TGTGCCAGCAGTTTAACACGAACCAGCACAGATACGCAGTATTTT.

This clonotype was detected ten times or more. The chain has TRBV20-1 and TRBJ1-1; no clear D. Trimming took 5 bases from V and 4 from J, leaving 8 bases between them. Germline CDR1 and CDR2: DFQATT and SNEGSKA (reference sequence). The CDR3 sequence is 11 residues long. CDR3 DNA sequence: TGCAGTGCTCTAAAGGGCACTGAAGCTTTCTTT. It yields the protein CSALKGTEAFF.

Only a few counts were recorded for this clonotype. The chain joins TRBV20-1 to TRBJ1-1, with unresolved D. CDR1 and CDR2 from the germline V gene are DFQATT and SNEGSKA (reference sequence). The CDR3 totals 11 residues. CDR3 loop: CSSRRDTEAFF. The CDR3 coding sequence is TGCAGCAGCCGACGGGACACTGAAGCTTTCTTT.

In this sample, this clonotype turned up many times. The chain couples TRBV12-3 or TRBV12-4 to TRBJ2-2; 7 bases match TRBD1. The V and J ends lost 2 bases and 3 bases, in that order; junction bases with no gene match: 3. The CDR3 runs to 15 residues. CDR3 residues: CASSLRGRDTGELFF. In nucleotides, the CDR3 is TGTGCCAGCAGTTTAAGGGGGCGTGACACCGGGGAGCTGTTTTTT.

The chain uses TRBV2 and TRBJ2-2; no clear D. The V gene lost 2 bases and the J gene lost 6 bases, with 7 bases spanning the gap. Germline CDR1 and CDR2: SNHLY and FYNNEI. The CDR3 runs 13 residues. The CDR3 loop reads CASSESVAGELFF. The CDR3 DNA reads TGTGCCAGCAGTGAATCCGTGGCCGGGGAGCTGTTTTTT.

This clonotype was seen many times. The J gene is TRBJ2-1, the V gene TRBV3-1, with 10 bases identical to TRBD2. The CDR3 length is 15 residues. Trimming cost V 0 bases and J 10 bases; bases outside gene matches: 6. Germline values: CDR1 LGHDT, CDR2 YNNKEL (reference sequence). CDR3 in amino acids: CASSQERLAGREQFF. CDR3 nucleotides: TGTGCCAGCAGCCAAGAGAGACTAGCGGGTCGAGAGCAGTTCTTC.

This clonotype was seen at least ten times. The chain links TRBV12-3 or TRBV12-4 to TRBJ2-1; D gene unclear. This CDR3 contains 15 residues. V was trimmed by 6 bases and J by 0 bases, leaving 12 bases between them. The CDR3 loop is CASSLDGYSYNEQFF. CDR3 coding DNA: TGTGCCAGCAGCCTGGACGGCTACTCCTACAATGAGCAGTTCTTC.

This clonotype was seen more than once but under ten times. The V and J genes are TRBV20-1 and TRBJ2-7; 10 nucleotides match TRBD2. The V gene end was trimmed by 3 bases and the J gene end by 1 base; junction bases not matched to a gene: 15. There are 18 residues in the CDR3. Germline loops: CDR1 DFQATT, CDR2 SNEGSKA (reference sequence). CDR3 in amino acids: CSASLPSGRDLGSYEQYF. CDR3 DNA: TGCAGTGCTAGCCTCCCCAGCGGGAGGGATCTGGGGTCCTACGAGCAGTACTTC.

This clonotype was counted many times. The CDR3 DNA follows: TGTGCCAGCAGCACCTCAGGGAACCCAGAGACCCAGTACTTC. Translated: CASSTSGNPETQYF. The rearrangement links TRBV7-9 to TRBJ2-5, with D tentatively TRBD1 (5 bases). Trimming cost V 5 bases and J 4 bases, with 14 bases left between them. CDR3 size: 14 residues. Looked up from germline, CDR1 is SEHNR and CDR2 is FQNEAQ (reference sequence).

This clonotype was seen repeatedly, ten times or more. V is TRBV7-9 and J is TRBJ2-1; 7 bases are a match to TRBD2. The CDR3 runs to 15 residues. CDR1 SEHNR and CDR2 FQNEAQ come from the germline V gene (reference sequence). V was pared by 5 bases and J by 6 bases, with 10 bases of the junction left unmatched. CDR3 nucleotides: TGTGCCAGCAGCCGCGGGGGTGTGGCGTCCAATGAGCAGTTCTTC. This sequence encodes CASSRGGVASNEQFF.